Presented here are 18 T cell receptor beta chains from one specimen sequenced in a study of T cell repertoires in cytomegalovirus infection. The antigens for these receptors are not known. TCRdb reprocessed the reads with MiXCR, giving one entry per CDR3 protein. The table has some 940,000 distinct CDR3 sequences, around 30% seen once. Material: cultured CD8+ T cells from PBMCs, obtained from culture after CMV antigen stimulation. The receptors derive from a human donor in good health (CMV status not recorded). Some clones in this sample may be carry-over from other donors' samples.

The gene calls are TRBV6-2 or TRBV6-3 and TRBJ1-2; possibly TRBD1 for D (5 bases). The CDR3 spans 14 residues. V was shortened by 2 bases and J by 8 bases, with 15 bases between the two germline ends. The germline V gene encodes CDR1 MNHEY and CDR2 SVGEGT. CDR3 DNA sequence: TGTGCCAGCAGTTACCGCTGGGGGTCGGACGGCTACACCTTC. Amino acids: CASSYRWGSDGYTF.

This clonotype was seen more than once but under ten times. CDR3 nucleotides: TGCAGTGCTAGCCCCTGGGACAGGGGTACGGGTGAGCAGTACTTC. This codes for CSASPWDRGTGEQYF. J is TRBJ2-7 and V is TRBV20-1, with 10 bases identical to TRBD1. The J segment lost 7 bases and the V segment lost 3 bases, leaving 12 bases of the junction unmatched. Germline loops: CDR1 DFQATT, CDR2 SNEGSKA (reference sequence). This CDR3 has 15 residues.

This chain uses TRBV6-4 with TRBJ1-2; D may be TRBD1 (5 bases). This CDR3 is 13 amino acids long. The germline CDR1 and CDR2 sequences are MRHNA and SNTAGT. The germline V and J ends were trimmed by 6 bases and 4 bases, with 12 bases remaining between them. CDR3 bases: TGTGCCAGCAGCAAGGGGCGGGGCTATGGCTACACCTTC. Its translation: CASSKGRGYGYTF.

This clonotype was detected ten times or more. V is TRBV7-2 and J is TRBJ1-2, with D tentatively TRBD1 (5 bases). With 6 bases removed from V and 8 bases from J, the gap between germline ends came to 16 bases. There are 13 residues in the CDR3. Germline V gene data show CDR1 as SGHTA and CDR2 as FQGNSA. CDR3 nucleotides: TGTGCCAGCAGACCGCCGGGTTACAGGGGCTACACCTTC. Protein: CASRPPGYRGYTF.

This clonotype was seen more than once but under ten times. The CDR3 spells CASSQGPGVTDTQYF. The CDR3 DNA is TGCGCCAGCAGCCAAGGACCGGGGGTAACAGATACGCAGTATTTT. This chain joins TRBV4-1 and TRBJ2-3, with D maybe TRBD2 (6 bases). Trimming removed 1 base from V and 3 bases from J, with 11 bases in between. Germline-derived CDR1 and CDR2 are MGHRA and YSYEKL. The CDR3 loop spans 15 amino acids.

This clonotype showed up just a few times. This chain links TRBV6-6 with TRBJ2-2, with D possibly TRBD2 on 6 matching bases. Germline V CDR1 and CDR2: MNHNY, SVGAGI (reference sequence). CDR3 size: 16 residues. With 1 base removed from V and 3 bases from J, the gap between germline ends came to 12 bases. The CDR3 region is CASSYFGPGDTGELFF. In DNA form, the CDR3 reads TGTGCCAGCAGTTACTTCGGTCCGGGGGACACCGGGGAGCTGTTTTTT.

This clonotype was picked up many times. The chain couples TRBV6-6 to TRBJ2-5; 15 bases match TRBD2. The CDR3 spans 17 residues. Germline trimming cut 1 base from V and 2 bases from J; bases unmatched to any gene: 2. Germline-derived CDR1 and CDR2 are MNHNY and SVGAGI (reference sequence). CDR3 protein: CASSYWTSGGGQETQYF. The CDR3 DNA follows: TGTGCCAGCAGTTACTGGACTAGCGGGGGGGGTCAAGAGACCCAGTACTTC.

The rearrangement links TRBV10-3 to TRBJ2-2, with 8 bases aligning to TRBD2. V dropped 3 bases and J dropped 9; count of bases not matched to a gene: 6. The CDR3 totals 14 residues. Germline CDR1 and CDR2: ENHRY and SYGVKD. CDR3 bases: TGTGCCATCAGTGATGGTAGCGGGGACAGGGAGCTGTTTTTT. This translates into CAISDGSGDRELFF.

This rearrangement joins TRBV12-3 or TRBV12-4 to TRBJ1-6; no reliable D call. The CDR3 has 16 residues. Trimming pared 7 bases from V and 3 bases from J, leaving 16 bases between. In nucleotides, the CDR3 is TGTGCCAGCACCAAATCGGTCATATACTATAATTCACCCCTCCACTTT. Translating it yields CASTKSVIYYNSPLHF.

Notes on this clonotype: A single base separates this from a much larger clone, so it may be a read error. The chain uses TRBV27 and TRBJ2-2, with a possible D match to TRBD2 (5 bases). This CDR3 has 12 amino acids. Looked up from germline, CDR1 is MNHEY and CDR2 is SMNVEV (reference sequence). The V and J ends lost 7 bases and 3 bases respectively, with 6 bases between them. The DNA of the CDR3 is TGTGCCAGCATCGGGGACACCGGGGAGCTGTTTTTT. This codes for CASIGDTGELFF.

The rearrangement links TRBV25-1 to TRBJ1-6, with 8 bases identical to TRBD1. The CDR3 contains 14 residues. CDR1 MGHDK and CDR2 SYGVNS come from the germline V gene. J gave up 7 bases and V 3 bases, and 2 bases lay outside the gene matches. The CDR3 sequence is CASSDPGGNSPLHF. DNA for the CDR3: TGTGCCAGCAGTGATCCAGGGGGCAATTCACCCCTCCACTTT.

The J gene is TRBJ1-1, the V gene TRBV6-4, with D perhaps TRBD1 (6 bases). V was pared by 0 bases and J by 2 bases, with 10 bases between. CDR3 length: 15 amino acids. Germline CDR1 MRHNA, CDR2 SNTAGT. The CDR3 region has the DNA TGTGCCAGCAGTGACTCGACAGGACCTAACACTGAAGCTTTCTTT. Amino acids: CASSDSTGPNTEAFF.

This clonotype occurred a few times. This chain joins TRBV27 and TRBJ2-7; 10 bases agree with TRBD1. Per the germline V gene, CDR1 is MNHEY and CDR2 is SMNVEV (reference sequence). V trimming: 8 bases; J trimming: 3 bases; junction bases outside the gene matches: 7. This CDR3 spans 14 amino acids. CDR3 in amino acids: CASARTGGGYEQYF. In nucleotides, the CDR3 is TGTGCCAGCGCCCGGACAGGGGGAGGCTACGAGCAGTACTTC.

This clonotype was seen repeatedly, ten times or more. V and J are TRBV7-9 and TRBJ1-2; possibly TRBD1 for D (5 bases). This CDR3 has 17 residues. Trimming shortened V by 2 bases and J by 0 bases, and 16 bases separated the two germline ends. Germline CDR1 and CDR2: SEHNR and FQNEAQ (reference sequence). CDR3 nucleotides: TGTGCCAGCAGCTTAAGGCCTCGGGACTCAGCTAACTATGGCTACACCTTC. As protein: CASSLRPRDSANYGYTF.

As for this clonotype: A read error may produce the germline difference seen at one junction end. This chain connects TRBV25-1 to TRBJ2-3; TRBD2 agrees at 11 bases. Germline CDR1 and CDR2: MGHDK and SYGVNS. The length of the CDR3 is 16 residues. The CDR3 sequence: CANSEGSGGAQDTQYF. CDR3 bases: TGTGCCAACAGTGAAGGTAGCGGGGGGGCCCAAGATACGCAGTATTTT.

V usage is TRBV14 and J usage is TRBJ1-1; D not certain. V lost 4 bases and J lost 3, with 12 bases in between. Looked up from germline, CDR1 is SGHDN and CDR2 is FVKESK. The CDR3 consists of 14 residues. The CDR3, as DNA: TGTGCCAGCAGCCTCCCAACAGTTCACACTGAAGCTTTCTTT. This gives the protein CASSLPTVHTEAFF.

In this sample, this clonotype turned up a few times. V usage is TRBV6-2 or TRBV6-3 and J usage is TRBJ2-6; tentatively, D is TRBD1 (5 bases). Germline V gene data show CDR1 as MNHEY and CDR2 as SVGEGT. This CDR3 is built from 15 residues. Trimming removed 5 bases at V and 3 bases at J, with 11 bases between. The DNA for the CDR3 is TGTGCCAGCAGTCCAGGGTTCGGTGGGGCCAACGTCCTGACTTTC. Protein sequence: CASSPGFGGANVLTF.

This sequence joins TRBV5-6 and TRBJ2-7; possibly TRBD2 for D (5 bases). Trimming removed 1 base from V and 0 bases from J, with 11 bases in between. CDR1 SGHDT and CDR2 YYEEEE come from the germline V gene. The CDR3 has 15 residues. CDR3 region: CASSLTTGISYEQYF. DNA of the CDR3: TGTGCCAGCAGCTTGACGACGGGGATCTCCTACGAGCAGTACTTC.